A single sample gave rise to the 4 T cell receptor beta chains below, sequenced in a study of shared clonotypes between healthy human individuals. Generated by immunoSEQ multiplex PCR, the TCRdb table keeps only in-frame clones and is missing some. This sample has approximately 720,000 clones; around 72% occur once, and the top ten carry approximately 2%. Sequenced: memory CD4+ T cells sorted from blood. Subset of the sample: CD45RA-negative fraction. The receptors were gathered from a woman aged 30 to 39 in good health.

The chain carries TRBV18 and TRBJ1-1; D remains unclear. V lost 3 bases, J lost 4 bases, and 6 bases lay in between. The CDR3 sequence is 12 residues long. Germline loops: CDR1 KGHSH, CDR2 LQKENI. This CDR3 is CASSPRPTEAFF. CDR3 nucleotides: TGTGCCAGCTCACCCCGCCCCACTGAAGCTTTCTTT.

V and J are TRBV9 and TRBJ1-3, with 9 positions matching TRBD1. Germline CDR1 is SGDLS and CDR2 is YYNGEE. This CDR3 spans 16 amino acids. Trimming took 0 bases from V and 3 from J; bases not matched to a gene: 4. CDR3 nucleotides: TGTGCCAGCAGCGTAGATCACAGGGGGCTTGGAAACACCATATATTTT. It yields the protein CASSVDHRGLGNTIYF.

As for this clone: Other DNA sequences in this sample translate to the same CDR3. This chain uses TRBV7-2 with TRBJ2-5; 12 positions match TRBD2. CDR1 is SGHTA, CDR2 FQGNSA, per germline. V gave up 5 bases and J gave up 4 bases; unmatched junction bases: 5. CDR3 length: 15 amino acids. In DNA form, the CDR3 reads TGTGCCAGCAGCAAAAGACTAGCGGGAGCAGAGACCCAGTACTTC. Encoded protein: CASSKRLAGAETQYF.

J is TRBJ2-1 and V is TRBV14; TRBD2 matches 7 bases. The ends lost 4 bases at V and 9 bases at J; junction bases unmatched: 3. CDR1 is SGHDN, CDR2 FVKESK, per germline. The CDR3 sequence is 12 residues long. This CDR3 reads CASSRPGGEQFF. Here the CDR3 DNA reads TGTGCCAGCAGCCGACCGGGGGGTGAGCAGTTCTTC.